The entry that follows covers one T cell receptor beta chain sequence. In the study's own analysis: Estimates of nucleated cell counts were drawn from the amplification of reference gene primers. The repertoire was sequenced with immunoSEQ multiplex PCR; TCRdb's copy has only in-frame clones and lacks some. The DNA was the basis for D and trimming; V, J and clone size are from that table. The table lists more than 85,000 clones, approximately 86% of them singletons, with roughly 2.5% in the top ten. The data belong to a study of blood T cell repertoires in COVID-19. The CDR3 spans 16 residues. Trimming removed 7 bases from V and 2 bases from J, with 18 bases in between. Germline CDR1 and CDR2: SNHLY and FYNNEI.

The rearrangement links TRBV2 to TRBJ1-3, with D uncertain. Sequenced material: PBMCs or T cells enriched from blood (not recorded which). The TCR originated in a woman between 45 and 65 years old who had recovered from COVID-19. For the CDR3, the DNA is TGTGCCAGCACTAAAAATGGGCAAGGTGCTGGAAACACCATATATTTT. Its translation: CASTKNGQGAGNTIYF. The variable domain in full, completed from reference TRBV2 and TRBJ1-3, reads EPEVTQTPSHQVTQMGQEVILRCVPISNHLYFYWYRQILGQKVEFLVSFYNNEISEKSEIFDDQFSVERPDGSNFTLKIRSTKLEDSAMYFCASTKNGQGAGNTIYFGEGSWLTVV.